The 14 T cell receptor beta chains in this list originate from one sample, sequenced in a study of control samples from healthy donors and cancer patients. The table came from immunoSEQ multiplex PCR; TCRdb's copy has only in-frame clones and leaves some out. The sample carries fewer than 200,000 clones, around nine tenths recorded once. Material: blood. The receptors originated from a woman aged 25 to 39 in good health.

The rearrangement joins TRBV5-1 to TRBJ1-1; perhaps TRBD1 as D (5 bases). Deletions cut 1 base from V and 5 bases from J, with 12 bases between. The length of the CDR3 is 14 residues. The V gene's germline CDR1 is SGHRS and CDR2 YFSETQ. The DNA for the CDR3 is TGCGCCAGCAGCTTGAGAGGGGAGGTTACTGAAGCTTTCTTT. Amino acid sequence: CASSLRGEVTEAFF.

The chain is built from TRBV10-3 and TRBJ1-6; D is uncertain. Trimming cost V 3 bases and J 8 bases, with 17 bases left between them. The V gene's germline CDR1 is ENHRY and CDR2 SYGVKD. CDR3 length equals 16 residues. The chain's CDR3 is CAISDPGAPRDSPLHF. Written as DNA, the CDR3 is TGTGCCATCAGTGACCCCGGTGCCCCCCGGGATTCACCCCTCCACTTT.

V gene TRBV24-1 combines with J gene TRBJ1-2, with 11 bases aligning to TRBD1. This CDR3 has 16 residues. The V gene end was trimmed by 4 bases and the J gene end by 3 bases; junction bases not matched to a gene: 6. Germline V gene sequence: CDR1 KGHDR, CDR2 SFDVKD. CDR3 residues: CATSEAGQGADYGYTF. CDR3 bases: TGTGCCACCAGTGAAGCAGGACAGGGGGCCGACTATGGCTACACCTTC.

The rearrangement uses TRBV9 and TRBJ1-1; the D gene is possibly TRBD1 (5 bases). The V and J ends lost 1 base and 3 bases respectively, with 13 bases between them. This CDR3 has 15 amino acids. CDR1 is SGDLS, CDR2 YYNGEE, per germline. CDR3 nucleotide sequence: TGTGCCAGCAGCGTAAGCGACAGTCCTTACACTGAAGCTTTCTTT. Amino acids: CASSVSDSPYTEAFF.

This chain joins TRBV28 and TRBJ1-5; maybe TRBD1 (5 bases). Germline loops: CDR1 MDHEN, CDR2 SYDVKM. This CDR3 is built from 14 residues. V lost 2 bases to trimming and J lost 6 bases, with 11 bases between them. The CDR3 coding sequence is TGTGCCAGCAGTTTAGTCCGGAGGGGTCAGCCCCAGCATTTT. Translated, it gives CASSLVRRGQPQHF.

This clone is a singleton in its sample. V gene TRBV6-5 combines with J gene TRBJ1-1; D may be TRBD1 (5 bases). The CDR3 extends over 12 amino acids. CDR1 is MNHEY, CDR2 SVGAGI, per germline. V was clipped by 8 bases and J by 4 bases, with 11 bases between them. The CDR3 sequence is CASRAGSTEAFF. The CDR3 coding sequence is TGTGCCAGCCGGGCAGGGAGCACTGAAGCTTTCTTT.

The rearrangement joins TRBV3-1 (or the pseudogene TRBV3-2) to TRBJ2-3; 7 bases agree with TRBD1. Trimming cost V 2 bases and J 2 bases; bases outside gene matches: 7. From germline, CDR1 is LGHDT and CDR2 YNNKEL (reference sequence). The CDR3 length is 16 residues. CDR3 sequence: CASSQPSGTDTDTQYF. Written as DNA, the CDR3 is TGTGCCAGCAGCCAACCTTCCGGGACAGACACAGATACGCAGTATTTT.

CDR3 protein: CAISEVKGGVYNSPLHF. The CDR3 DNA sequence: TGTGCCATCAGTGAGGTGAAAGGGGGCGTCTATAATTCACCCCTCCACTTT. The chain combines TRBV10-3 with TRBJ1-6, with 7 nucleotides matching TRBD1. CDR3 length: 17 amino acids. Losses at the gene ends were 2 bases for V and 3 bases for J; bases not matched to a gene: 7. Germline CDR1 reads ENHRY; CDR2 reads SYGVKD.

The V gene is TRBV6-5, the J gene TRBJ1-1; D ambiguous. CDR3 length equals 15 residues. Germline V gene lookup returns CDR1 MNHEY and CDR2 SVGAGI. Trimming left V 0 bases short and J 6 bases short, with 14 bases between. CDR3 nucleotides: TGTGCCAGCAGTTACTCGAGTCGTACCCCACCTGAAGCTTTCTTT. Protein sequence: CASSYSSRTPPEAFF.

There are a few counts of this clone. This chain uses TRBV28 with TRBJ2-7; the D is unclear. Germline V CDR1 and CDR2: MDHEN, SYDVKM. V lost 6 bases and J lost 1, with 7 bases in between. CDR3 length: 12 amino acids. The CDR3: CASSTLSYEQYF. The CDR3 DNA follows: TGTGCCAGCAGCACCCTATCCTACGAGCAGTACTTC. Filled out from reference TRBV28 and TRBJ2-7, the complete variable domain reads DVKVTQSSRYLVKRTGEKVFLECVQDMDHENMFWYRQDPGLGLRLIYFSYDVKMKEKGDIPEGYSVSREKKERFSLILESASTNQTSMYLCASSTLSYEQYFGPGTRLTVT.

The chain carries TRBV9 and TRBJ2-6, with D hard to call. V was clipped by 0 bases and J by 2 bases, with 3 bases between them. The CDR3 runs to 14 residues. Germline CDR1 is SGDLS and CDR2 is YYNGEE. CDR3 amino acids: CASSVVPGANVLTF. Here the CDR3 DNA reads TGTGCCAGCAGCGTAGTCCCTGGGGCCAACGTCCTGACTTTC.

The chain uses TRBV4-1 and TRBJ1-3; D gene unclear. The V end lost 0 bases, the J end lost 4 bases, and 13 bases lay between the germline ends. Per germline, CDR1 MGHRA and CDR2 YSYEKL. The CDR3 consists of 16 residues. The CDR3 sequence: CASSQDELAAGNTIYF. DNA for the CDR3: TGCGCCAGCAGCCAAGATGAACTAGCAGCCGGAAACACCATATATTTT.

This clone came up once. CDR3 protein: CATSDSGTGRDVKLFF. For the CDR3, the DNA is TGTGCCACCAGTGATTCAGGGACAGGGCGGGATGTAAAACTGTTTTTT. The chain combines TRBV24-1 with TRBJ1-4; 9 bases are a match to TRBD1. Germline V gives CDR1 KGHDR, CDR2 SFDVKD. Unmatched junction bases numbered 10, after V lost 2 bases and J lost 10 bases. The CDR3 totals 16 residues.

This rearrangement joins TRBV3-1 (or the pseudogene TRBV3-2) to TRBJ2-1; 8 bases are shared with TRBD2. Germline-derived CDR1 and CDR2 are LGHDT and YNNKEL (reference sequence). The V and J ends lost 1 base and 3 bases, in that order; junction bases with no gene match: 5. The CDR3 totals 16 residues. CDR3 residues: CASSQVKTSDYNEQFF. CDR3 nucleotides: TGTGCCAGCAGCCAAGTGAAGACTAGCGACTACAATGAGCAGTTCTTC.